Following are 25 T cell receptor beta chains from one sample sequenced in a study of control samples from healthy donors and cancer patients (dated by TCRdb to 2019 to 2021). Library creation used the immunoSEQ multiplex PCR assay. TCRdb carries this immuneACCESS record with in-frame sequences only. Its versions omit some clonotypes, under half of them owing to an unresolved V gene in the studies checked, with the rest unexplained. This sample holds around 180,000 clones; 90% to 95% were observed only once. Around 1.5% of the sample is in the top ten clones. The sample comprised blood. The receptors here all came from a woman under 30 in good health.

The CDR3 DNA reads as TGTGCCAGCAGACCCCCGACAGGGCTCAATCAGCCCCAGCATTTT. Protein sequence: CASRPPTGLNQPQHF. The rearrangement joins TRBV6-4 to TRBJ1-5, with 7 bases lining up with TRBD1. In germline, CDR1 is MRHNA, CDR2 SNTAGT. Trimming at V came to 6 bases and at J to 3 bases, leaving 8 bases not matched to a gene. The CDR3 has 15 residues.

The J gene is TRBJ2-2, the V gene TRBV27; tentatively, D is TRBD1 or TRBD2 (5 bases each). The V gene lost 6 bases and the J gene lost 8 bases, with 22 bases spanning the gap. The CDR3 has 16 amino acids. Germline CDR1 MNHEY, CDR2 SMNVEV (reference sequence). CDR3 protein: CASRGPVRSKSGELFF. The DNA of the CDR3 is TGTGCCAGCAGGGGACCCGTAAGATCTAAGTCTGGGGAGCTGTTTTTT.

The chain uses TRBV5-1 and TRBJ2-2; 8 nucleotides agree with TRBD2. Germline assignment: CDR1 SGHRS and CDR2 YFSETQ. J lost 3 bases, V lost 4 bases, and 8 bases had no gene match. CDR3 size: 16 residues. DNA of the CDR3: TGCGCCAGCAGCGCCAGCGGGAGAAGGGACACCGGGGAGCTGTTTTTT. Amino acids: CASSASGRRDTGELFF.

J is TRBJ1-2 and V is TRBV5-1; no clear D gene. The CDR3 is 13 amino acids. Germline lookup yields CDR1 SGHRS and CDR2 YFSETQ. Deletions cut 0 bases from V and 4 bases from J, with 7 bases between. The CDR3 reads CASSLVAGYGYTF. In DNA form, the CDR3 reads TGCGCCAGCAGCTTGGTGGCAGGCTATGGCTACACCTTC.

This chain uses TRBV7-2 with TRBJ1-1; D not resolved. V was clipped by 5 bases and J by 2 bases, with 6 bases between them. From germline, CDR1 is SGHTA and CDR2 FQGNSA. CDR3 length equals 12 residues. The CDR3 loop is CASSLLNTEAFF. The CDR3 DNA sequence: TGTGCCAGCAGCCTCCTCAACACTGAAGCTTTCTTT.

This sequence joins TRBV7-3 and TRBJ2-3; tentative D call: TRBD2 (5 bases). Germline V lookup: CDR1 SGHTA, CDR2 FQGTGA. Trimming took off 7 bases at V and 3 bases at J, with 20 bases between the two ends. This CDR3 is built from 16 residues. CDR3 sequence: CASMRVWEHRTDTQYF. In nucleotides, the CDR3 is TGTGCCAGCATGAGGGTATGGGAGCATAGGACAGATACGCAGTATTTT.

The CDR3 sequence is CASSRDRSTDTQYF. CDR3 DNA: TGTGCCAGCTCCCGGGACAGAAGCACAGATACGCAGTATTTT. The V call is TRBV9, the J call TRBJ2-3, with 7 bases matching TRBD1. Germline V lookup: CDR1 SGDLS, CDR2 YYNGEE. The CDR3 runs 14 residues. Trimming at V came to 7 bases and at J to 0 bases, leaving 5 bases not matched to a gene.

This clone was observed a single time. The chain employs TRBV7-8 and TRBJ1-1; 8 bases map to TRBD1. The CDR3 has 16 residues. With 5 bases clipped from V and 4 bases from J, the junction kept 12 bases outside the gene matches. Per the germline V gene, CDR1 is SGHVS and CDR2 is FQNEAQ. The CDR3 spells CASSPGTGWSATEAFF. In DNA, the CDR3 is TGTGCCAGCAGCCCCGGGACAGGTTGGAGTGCCACTGAAGCTTTCTTT.

The chain has TRBV11-2 and TRBJ1-4, with 12 bases aligning to TRBD1. The CDR3 extends over 15 amino acids. The germline CDR1 and CDR2 sequences are SGHAT and FQNNGV. J lost 8 bases, V lost 4 bases, and 5 bases had no gene match. This CDR3 is CASSSRDRGREKLFF. The CDR3 nucleotides read TGTGCCAGCAGCTCCCGGGACAGGGGGCGGGAAAAACTGTTTTTT.

The rearrangement uses TRBV7-2 and TRBJ2-3, with unresolved D. The V end was cut by 5 bases, the J end by 2 bases, with 8 bases between. CDR1 is SGHTA and CDR2 is FQGNSA in the germline V gene. This CDR3 has 13 amino acids. CDR3 DNA: TGTGCCAGCAGCGTAGACTCCACAGATACGCAGTATTTT. Translating it yields CASSVDSTDTQYF.

The CDR3 bases are TGTGCCAGCAGTTACTCCCAGGGGGGGACCCAGTACTTC. Translating gives CASSYSQGGTQYF. The chain couples TRBV6-5 to TRBJ2-5, with D possibly TRBD1 on 7 matching bases. Trimming shortened V by 0 bases and J by 7 bases, and 9 bases separated the two germline ends. This CDR3 has 13 amino acids. Germline V gene lookup returns CDR1 MNHEY and CDR2 SVGAGI.

This clone has a single count. The rearrangement links TRBV27 to TRBJ2-7; 9 bases are shared with TRBD2. With V trimmed by 4 bases and J by 2 bases, 12 bases remained unmatched. CDR1 is MNHEY and CDR2 is SMNVEV in the germline V gene (reference sequence). The CDR3 runs 17 residues. The DNA of the CDR3 is TGTGCCAGCAGTTATACGATAGCGGGAGCTGCGGCCTACGAGCAGTACTTC. Translation: CASSYTIAGAAAYEQYF.

The CDR3 DNA follows: TGTGCCAGCAGCCATGCGGATTTTCCCCTCCACTTT. Translated: CASSHADFPLHF. The chain recombines TRBV11-2 with TRBJ1-6; D ambiguous. The V gene's germline CDR1 is SGHAT and CDR2 FQNNGV. V was pared by 5 bases and J by 13 bases, with 12 bases between. The CDR3 length is 12 residues. The full variable domain, in which reference TRBV11-2 and TRBJ1-6 provide the parts outside the CDR3, is EAGVAQSPRYKIIEKRQSVAFWCNPISGHATLYWYQQILGQGPKLLIQFQNNGVVDDSQLPKDRFSAERLKGVDSTLKIQPAKLEDSAVYLCASSHADFPLHFGNGTRLTVT.

The CDR3 DNA is TGTGCCAGCAGCCAAAACGATCGACAGGGGAAGTATAATTCACCCCTCCACTTT. Protein: CASSQNDRQGKYNSPLHF. This rearrangement joins TRBV6-2 or TRBV6-3 to TRBJ1-6; 8 positions agree with TRBD1. The CDR3 totals 18 residues. V shed 6 bases and J 4 bases; nucleotides not matched to a gene: 14. The germline CDR1 and CDR2 sequences are MNHEY and SVGEGT.

The chain employs TRBV21-1 and TRBJ2-7; TRBD1, the D gene given by the table, was not confirmed from the DNA. TRBV21-1 counts as a pseudogene. The CDR3 has 17 residues. CDR3 protein: CASSKIPVQPVSYEQYF. DNA of the CDR3: TGTGCCAGCAGCAAAATTCCAGTACAGCCCGTCTCCTACGAGCAGTACTTC.

J is TRBJ1-2 and V is TRBV6-5, with a tentative D call TRBD1 (6 bases). CDR3 length: 13 residues. Trimming took off 5 bases at V and 6 bases at J, with 13 bases between the two ends. CDR1 and CDR2 (germline): MNHEY, SVGAGI. The CDR3 coding sequence is TGTGCCAGCAGTACTGGACAGCTAGATGGCTACACCTTC. Translating it yields CASSTGQLDGYTF.

The chain carries TRBV7-9 and TRBJ2-2; D is uncertain. Per the germline V gene, CDR1 is SEHNR and CDR2 is FQNEAQ (reference sequence). V shed 4 bases and J shed 1 base, with 1 base lying between them. The CDR3 spans 12 residues. The CDR3 nucleotides are TGTGCCAGCAGCTGGAACACCGGGGAGCTGTTTTTT. Protein product: CASSWNTGELFF.

This chain joins TRBV5-1 and TRBJ2-1; TRBD2 agrees at 11 bases. Germline V lookup: CDR1 SGHRS, CDR2 YFSETQ. CDR3 length equals 18 residues. The V segment lost 1 base and the J segment 0 bases; nucleotides outside the gene matches: 6. CDR3: CASSLITSGGGSYNEQFF. The CDR3 coding sequence is TGCGCCAGCAGCTTGATCACTAGCGGGGGAGGCTCCTACAATGAGCAGTTCTTC. The variable domain in full, with the rest retrieved from reference TRBV5-1 and TRBJ2-1, is KAGVTQTPRYLIKTRGQQVTLSCSPISGHRSVSWYQQTPGQGLQFLFEYFSETQRNKGNFPGRFSGRQFSNSRSEMNVSTLELGDSALYLCASSLITSGGGSYNEQFFGPGTRLTVL.

Only one count was recorded for this clone. The chain couples TRBV5-8 to TRBJ2-1, with a possible D match to TRBD2 (6 bases). V gave up 7 bases and J gave up 2 bases, with 16 bases separating them. CDR1 is SGHTS and CDR2 is YDEGEE in the germline V gene. CDR3 length equals 15 residues. The CDR3 sequence: CASGAGSYPYNEQFF. CDR3 nucleotides: TGTGCCAGCGGGGCGGGGTCCTACCCCTACAATGAGCAGTTCTTC.

Details on this clone: Other nucleotide sequences from this sample produce the same CDR3. The rearrangement joins TRBV5-6 to TRBJ1-2, with D hard to call. The CDR3 extends over 12 amino acids. Germline V gives CDR1 SGHDT, CDR2 YYEEEE. Trimming stripped 0 bases from V and 8 bases from J, with 8 bases between. CDR3 bases: TGTGCCAGCAGCTTGGCGAGAGAGGGCTACACCTTC. Amino acid sequence: CASSLAREGYTF.

The chain has TRBV11-2 and TRBJ2-3, with unresolved D. This CDR3 has 14 amino acids. Trimming pared 5 bases from V and 0 bases from J, leaving 9 bases between. CDR1 SGHAT and CDR2 FQNNGV come from the germline V gene. CDR3 protein: CASSKGISTDTQYF. Written as DNA, the CDR3 is TGTGCCAGCAGCAAAGGGATTAGCACAGATACGCAGTATTTT.

This clone was observed once. This chain uses TRBV28 with TRBJ2-1; no definite D call. V was trimmed by 4 bases and J by 8 bases, leaving 9 bases between them. Germline-derived CDR1 and CDR2 are MDHEN and SYDVKM. CDR3 size: 12 residues. The CDR3 coding sequence is TGTGCCAGCAGTTCTGCGGCGGATGAGCAGTTCTTC. Protein sequence: CASSSAADEQFF.

The chain has TRBV11-2 and TRBJ1-5; D is possibly TRBD1 (6 bases). Germline V gene sequence: CDR1 SGHAT, CDR2 FQNNGV. This CDR3 contains 19 residues. Between the trimmed V and J ends, which lost 7 bases and 6 bases, there was a span of 31 bases. CDR3 protein: CASTPTRGQGERGAQPQHF. CDR3 nucleotide sequence: TGTGCCAGCACCCCTACACGGGGGCAGGGAGAACGAGGAGCTCAGCCCCAGCATTTT. The full variable domain, its missing parts supplied by reference TRBV11-2 and TRBJ1-5, is EAGVAQSPRYKIIEKRQSVAFWCNPISGHATLYWYQQILGQGPKLLIQFQNNGVVDDSQLPKDRFSAERLKGVDSTLKIQPAKLEDSAVYLCASTPTRGQGERGAQPQHFGDGTRLSIL.

The rearrangement uses TRBV21-1 and TRBJ2-3; TRBD2, the table's D call, was not compared with the DNA. TRBV21-1 is shown as a pseudogene. The CDR3 runs to 15 residues. The CDR3 DNA reads TGTGCCAGCAGGAAGACGGCTAGCGGGAAGGATACGCAGTATTTT. The encoded protein is CASRKTASGKDTQYF.

This chain links TRBV4-2 with TRBJ1-1; D unresolved. There are 15 residues in the CDR3. V was pared by 3 bases and J by 1 base, with 12 bases between. Germline lookup yields CDR1 LGHNA and CDR2 YNFKEQ. The CDR3 is CASSHPPQANTEAFF. The CDR3 DNA is TGTGCCAGCAGCCACCCTCCGCAGGCGAACACTGAAGCTTTCTTT.